This T cell receptor beta chain was found in a study of T cells in Graves' hyperthyroidism and ophthalmopathy. General study results and limits: Stable hyperthyroidism was told apart from ophthalmopathy by a model built on 13 V-J features.

Hyperthyroidism patients were newly diagnosed, had disease duration under 2 months, and were aged 18 to 65 years. RNA transcripts yielded amplified TCR beta CDR3 regions. First-round RT-PCR with HTBI primers amplified the TCR CDR3 region. One entry per CDR3 protein results from TCRdb running MiXCR on the multiplex PCR reads. The table lists about 840,000 distinct CDR3 sequences, 38% of them singletons. This clonotype was counted ten times or more. Antigen specificity is unknown. The length of the CDR3 is 11 residues. V gave up 2 bases and J gave up 5 bases, with 4 bases separating them. Germline CDR1 is SNHLY and CDR2 is FYNNEI.

The receptor was derived from a man younger than 35 with Graves' hyperthyroidism. What was sequenced was blood. The chain couples TRBV2 to TRBJ2-7; D gene uncertain. CDR3 protein: CASSESHEQYF. CDR3 nucleotides: TGTGCCAGCAGTGAATCACACGAGCAGTACTTC.